A single sample is the source of the 8 T cell receptor beta chains below, sequenced in a study of Graves' ophthalmopathy and Graves' hyperthyroidism. RNA transcripts yielded amplified TCR beta CDR3 regions. The library came from an HTBI-primed first-round RT-PCR and a second-round multiplex PCR. TCRdb re-analysed the multiplex PCR reads in MiXCR, keeping a single row per CDR3 protein. The sample lists about 740,000 distinct CDR3 sequences; roughly 40% were seen once. Sequenced sample: peripheral blood. Receptor source: an adult man with Graves' ophthalmopathy.

V gene TRBV15 combines with J gene TRBJ2-7, with 15 bases matching TRBD2. The V and J ends lost 3 bases and 1 base, in that order; junction bases with no gene match: 10. This CDR3 is built from 19 residues. The germline V gene encodes CDR1 LNHNV and CDR2 YYDKDF (reference sequence). The CDR3 spells CATSSDPGLAGGRSYEQYF. CDR3 in DNA: TGTGCCACCAGCAGTGACCCGGGACTAGCGGGAGGTCGGTCCTACGAGCAGTACTTC.

A word on this clonotype: This may come from a read error, since a much larger clone is one base off. The chain links TRBV2 to TRBJ1-1, with D hard to call. Germline assignment: CDR1 SNHLY and CDR2 FYNNEI. The CDR3 is 17 residues long. The CDR3 DNA follows: TGTGCCAACAGTTTCACTTTCGGGCTGCAGATGAACACTGAAGCTTTCTTT. Translated, it gives CANSFTFGLQMNTEAFF.

About this clonotype: A read error may account for a junction end that differs from germline. The chain carries TRBV10-3 and TRBJ2-5; either TRBD1 or TRBD2 may supply D (5 bases each). Per germline, CDR1 ENHRY and CDR2 SYGVKD. The CDR3 totals 14 residues. The CDR3 DNA sequence: TGTGCCAGCAGTTCGGGACGGCGCAGGGAGACCCAGTACTTC. This translates into CASSSGRRRETQYF.

V and J are TRBV10-3 and TRBJ2-7; D may be TRBD1 or TRBD2 (8 bases each). Trimming took 2 bases from V and 0 from J, leaving 20 bases between them. The CDR3 covers 18 residues. The V gene's germline CDR1 is ENHRY and CDR2 SYGVKD. The CDR3 reads CAISETLAGQESSYEQYF. Written as DNA, the CDR3 is TGTGCCATCAGTGAGACCTTAGCGGGACAGGAAAGCTCCTACGAGCAGTACTTC.

The genes are TRBV15 and TRBJ1-4; 8 bases agree with TRBD1. This CDR3 has 16 amino acids. With 1 base clipped from V and 4 bases from J, the junction kept 5 bases outside the gene matches. Germline CDR1 reads LNHNV; CDR2 reads YYDKDF (reference sequence). CDR3: CATSRGTGLNNEKLFF. The CDR3, as DNA: TGTGCCACCAGCAGAGGGACAGGGTTGAATAATGAAAAACTGTTTTTT.

For this clonotype: A read error is possible here, since a much larger clone lies one base away. This chain links TRBV2 with TRBJ1-4; D is unresolved. V dropped 3 bases and J dropped 6 bases, with 5 bases sitting between them. Germline lookup yields CDR1 SNHLY and CDR2 FYNNEI. The CDR3 is 12 amino acids. In nucleotides, the CDR3 is TGTGCCAGCAGTGACGTGGATGAAAAACTGTTTTTT. Translated: CASSDVDEKLFF.

This clonotype was seen only a few times. This chain joins TRBV2 and TRBJ2-7, with 8 bases lining up with TRBD1. This CDR3 comprises 14 residues. Germline trimming cut 8 bases from V and 0 bases from J; bases unmatched to any gene: 6. Germline V gene lookup returns CDR1 SNHLY and CDR2 FYNNEI. The CDR3 loop reads CASLGQGSSYEQYF. For the CDR3, the DNA is TGTGCCAGCCTCGGACAGGGTTCCTCCTACGAGCAGTACTTC.

Notes on this clonotype: A much more abundant neighbour one base away suggests this may be a read error. This chain links TRBV7-9 with TRBJ2-7, with no clear D. CDR1 is SEHNR and CDR2 is FQNEAQ in the germline V gene (reference sequence). The CDR3 has 15 amino acids. Written as DNA, the CDR3 is TGTGCCAGCAGCTTAGCGCAGTTAGTGTCCTCCGAGCAGTGCTTC. Encoded protein: CASSLAQLVSSEQCF. Using reference TRBV7-9 and TRBJ2-7 for the parts outside the CDR3, the full variable domain is DTGVSQNPRHKITKRGQNVTFRCDPISEHNRLYWYRQTLGQGPEFLTYFQNEAQLEKSRLLSDRFSAERPKGSFSTLEIQRTEQGDSAMYLCASSLAQLVSSEQCFGPGTRLTVT.